Reported below is one T cell receptor (beta chain). Its specificity is unknown. The sample belongs to a study of cytomegalovirus exposure and HLA in healthy donors. The study ran its PCR with 60 Vbeta and 13 Jbeta primers. The repertoire was sequenced with immunoSEQ multiplex PCR; TCRdb's copy has only in-frame clones and lacks some. This sample has about 130,000 clones, with about 80% found just once. Study results and caveats: Presence/absence analyses supposed approximately even sequencing depth among donors. A later look showed TCR association rates differing by HLA locus, highest for DRB1 and lowest for HLA-C. V- and J-gene trimming of TCR beta was linked (in a later analysis) to a missense DCLRE1C variant. Donors belonging to an Asian-associated ancestry cluster reportedly showed fewer N-insertions in productive TCRs than the approximately 700-donor mean, according to what a later analysis found.

The CDR3 totals 15 residues. V shed 8 bases, J shed 0 bases, and the junction held 6 bases outside the gene matches. CDR1 and CDR2 from the germline V gene are LNHDA and SQIVND (reference sequence). The sample comprised PBMCs. The genes are TRBV19 and TRBJ2-1; the match to TRBD2 covers 8 bases. This clonotype was sampled from a man aged 30 to 45 in good health and CMV-seropositive. The CDR3 bases are TGTGCCAGTGGGGTAGCGGGAAGCTCCTACAATGAGCAGTTCTTC. Residues: CASGVAGSSYNEQFF.